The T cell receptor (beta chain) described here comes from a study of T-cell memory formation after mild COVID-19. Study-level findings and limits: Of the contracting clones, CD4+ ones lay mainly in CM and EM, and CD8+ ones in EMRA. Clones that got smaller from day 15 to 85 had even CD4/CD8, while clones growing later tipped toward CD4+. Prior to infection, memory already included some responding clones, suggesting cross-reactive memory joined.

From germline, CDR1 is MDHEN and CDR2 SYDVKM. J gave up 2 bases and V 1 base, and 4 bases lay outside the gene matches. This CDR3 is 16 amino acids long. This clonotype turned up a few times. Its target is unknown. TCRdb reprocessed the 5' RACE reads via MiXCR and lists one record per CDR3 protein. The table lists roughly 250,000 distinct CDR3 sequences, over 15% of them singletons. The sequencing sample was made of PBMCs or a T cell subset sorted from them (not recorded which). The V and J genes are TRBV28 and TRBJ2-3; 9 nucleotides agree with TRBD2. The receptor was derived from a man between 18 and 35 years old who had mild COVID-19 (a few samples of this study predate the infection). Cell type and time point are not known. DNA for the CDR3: TGTGCCAGCAGTTTATCTAGCGGGGCCCACACAGATACGCAGTATTTT. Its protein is CASSLSSGAHTDTQYF.